A selection of T cell receptor beta chains follows, all from one sample in a study of T cells in Graves' hyperthyroidism and ophthalmopathy. TCRdb used MiXCR to reprocess the multiplex PCR reads, holding one entry per CDR3 protein. The sample carries about 640,000 distinct CDR3 sequences, less than 25% recorded once. Input material: blood. The receptors were gathered from a man aged 30-40 years with Graves' ophthalmopathy. Both conserved end residues are part of each CDR3. The order of the fields is D gene, V gene, clone size, J gene, CDR3 protein, CDR3 DNA. D genes are given only for firm matches. Size is omitted from some rows. Given values are once, few, many or a class for expanded clones.

D gene: NA; V gene: TRBV7-6; clone size: few; J gene: TRBJ2-1; CDR3 protein: CASSPWGSTPSSNEQFF; CDR3 DNA: TGTGCCAGCAGCCCCTGGGGTAGCACTCCAAGTTCAAATGAGCAGTTCTTC
D gene: NA; V gene: TRBV28; clone size: many; J gene: TRBJ1-5; CDR3 protein: CASSLPQGGVQPQHF; CDR3 DNA: TGTGCCAGCAGTTTACCTCAGGGTGGCGTTCAGCCCCAGCATTTT
D gene: NA; V gene: TRBV2; clone size: few; J gene: TRBJ2-7; CDR3 protein: CASAGPSATYEQYF; CDR3 DNA: TGTGCCAGCGCAGGACCCTCAGCTACCTACGAGCAGTACTTC
D gene: TRBD1; V gene: TRBV27; clone size: few; J gene: TRBJ2-7; CDR3 protein: CASSLQGALDEQYF; CDR3 DNA: TGTGCCAGCAGTCTACAGGGGGCTCTCGACGAGCAGTACTTC
D gene: NA; V gene: TRBV5-6; clone size: few; J gene: TRBJ1-1; CDR3 protein: CASSTREGANTEAFF; CDR3 DNA: TGTGCCAGCAGCACCAGAGAGGGAGCGAACACTGAAGCTTTCTTT
D gene: NA; V gene: TRBV20-1; clone size: NA; J gene: TRBJ2-7; CDR3 protein: CSASGAYEQYF; CDR3 DNA: TGCAGTGCGAGTGGGGCGTACGAGCAGTACTTC
D gene: NA; V gene: TRBV6-2/TRBV6-3; clone size: NA; J gene: TRBJ1-6; CDR3 protein: CASSPRDGFGSPLHF; CDR3 DNA: TGTGCCAGCAGCCCACGGGACGGCTTCGGATCACCCCTCCACTTT
D gene: TRBD2; V gene: TRBV20-1; clone size: few; J gene: TRBJ2-7; CDR3 protein: CSARDILAGGLSLYEQYF; CDR3 DNA: TGCAGTGCTAGAGATATACTAGCGGGAGGACTCAGCCTATACGAGCAGTACTTC
D gene: NA; V gene: TRBV20-1; clone size: few; J gene: TRBJ2-4; CDR3 protein: CSARGGIGKNIQYF; CDR3 DNA: TGCAGTGCTAGAGGGGGGATAGGCAAAAACATTCAGTACTTC
D gene: NA; V gene: TRBV15; clone size: many; J gene: TRBJ2-1; CDR3 protein: CATSTGESSYNEQFF; CDR3 DNA: TGTGCCACCAGCACGGGAGAGAGCTCCTACAATGAGCAGTTCTTC
D gene: NA; V gene: TRBV28; clone size: many; J gene: TRBJ2-1; CDR3 protein: CASSPSTGRSYNEQFF; CDR3 DNA: TGTGCCAGCAGTCCCTCCACAGGGCGGAGCTACAATGAGCAGTTCTTC
D gene: NA; V gene: TRBV4-1; clone size: NA; J gene: TRBJ2-5; CDR3 protein: CASSQGGDETQYF; CDR3 DNA: TGCGCCAGCAGCCAAGGTGGGGATGAGACCCAGTACTTC
D gene: TRBD1; V gene: TRBV3-1; clone size: many; J gene: TRBJ2-3; CDR3 protein: CASSPRTGTDTQYF; CDR3 DNA: TGTGCCAGCAGCCCCCGGACAGGGACAGATACGCAGTATTTT
D gene: TRBD2; V gene: TRBV5-6; clone size: many; J gene: TRBJ2-1; CDR3 protein: CASSWGTSADNEQFF; CDR3 DNA: TGTGCCAGCAGCTGGGGGACTAGCGCCGACAATGAGCAGTTCTTC
D gene: NA; V gene: TRBV6-2/TRBV6-3; clone size: NA; J gene: TRBJ1-5; CDR3 protein: CASSHKPGSNQPQHF; CDR3 DNA: TGTGCCAGCAGTCATAAACCGGGTAGCAATCAGCCCCAGCATTTT
D gene: TRBD1; V gene: TRBV3-1; clone size: NA; J gene: TRBJ2-7; CDR3 protein: CASRGQNYEQYF; CDR3 DNA: TGTGCCAGCCGGGGACAGAATTACGAGCAGTACTTC
D gene: NA; V gene: TRBV30; clone size: few; J gene: TRBJ2-3; CDR3 protein: CAWSGGSTDTQYF; CDR3 DNA: TGTGCCTGGAGTGGGGGGAGCACAGATACGCAGTATTTT
D gene: NA; V gene: TRBV3-1; clone size: NA; J gene: TRBJ2-7; CDR3 protein: CASSQEGLASSYEQYF; CDR3 DNA: TGTGCCAGCAGCCAAGAAGGGCTAGCGAGTTCCTACGAGCAGTACTTC
D gene: TRBD1; V gene: TRBV11-2; clone size: NA; J gene: TRBJ2-7; CDR3 protein: CASSLGARGQGAYEQYF; CDR3 DNA: TGTGCCAGCAGCTTAGGGGCGAGGGGACAGGGGGCTTACGAGCAGTACTTC
D gene: TRBD1; V gene: TRBV6-5; clone size: few; J gene: TRBJ2-3; CDR3 protein: CASSYGRTGVTDTQYF; CDR3 DNA: TGTGCCAGCAGTTACGGCAGGACAGGGGTGACAGATACGCAGTATTTT
D gene: TRBD1; V gene: TRBV4-1; clone size: NA; J gene: TRBJ1-2; CDR3 protein: CASSPLGATGTEDYGYTF; CDR3 DNA: TGCGCCAGCAGCCCCCTTGGGGCGACCGGGACAGAAGACTATGGCTACACCTTC
D gene: NA; V gene: TRBV4-1; clone size: few; J gene: TRBJ2-7; CDR3 protein: CASSQGTGALWEQYF; CDR3 DNA: TGCGCCAGCAGCCAAGGTACGGGAGCCCTCTGGGAGCAGTACTTC
D gene: NA; V gene: TRBV11-2; clone size: NA; J gene: TRBJ2-7; CDR3 protein: CASSSRFGQGNEQYF; CDR3 DNA: TGTGCCAGCAGCTCGCGTTTCGGGCAGGGCAACGAGCAGTACTTC
D gene: NA; V gene: TRBV30; clone size: NA; J gene: TRBJ1-1; CDR3 protein: CAWSFDRTAEAFF; CDR3 DNA: TGTGCCTGGAGTTTTGATCGGACGGCTGAAGCTTTCTTT
D gene: NA; V gene: TRBV29-1; clone size: few; J gene: TRBJ2-5; CDR3 protein: CSVRRWSREKETQYF; CDR3 DNA: TGCAGCGTACGTCGGTGGTCGCGGGAAAAAGAGACCCAGTACTTC
D gene: NA; V gene: TRBV3-1; clone size: few; J gene: TRBJ2-1; CDR3 protein: CASSQEGLNEQFF; CDR3 DNA: TGTGCCAGCAGCCAAGAAGGGCTCAATGAGCAGTTCTTC
D gene: TRBD1; V gene: TRBV6-1; clone size: NA; J gene: TRBJ1-1; CDR3 protein: CASSDRMDREAFF; CDR3 DNA: TGTGCCAGCAGTGACCGAATGGACAGGGAAGCTTTCTTT
D gene: NA; V gene: TRBV6-2/TRBV6-3; clone size: many; J gene: TRBJ2-3; CDR3 protein: CASSYSAFTDTQYF; CDR3 DNA: TGTGCCAGCAGTTACTCGGCCTTCACAGATACGCAGTATTTT
D gene: TRBD1; V gene: TRBV7-9; clone size: NA; J gene: TRBJ2-4; CDR3 protein: CASSWDRLPNIQYF; CDR3 DNA: TGTGCCAGCAGCTGGGACAGACTCCCAAACATTCAGTACTTC
D gene: NA; V gene: TRBV5-1; clone size: NA; J gene: TRBJ2-1; CDR3 protein: CASSQEGTPNEQFF; CDR3 DNA: TGCGCCAGCAGCCAGGAGGGGACCCCTAATGAGCAGTTCTTC
D gene: NA; V gene: TRBV11-2; clone size: NA; J gene: TRBJ2-7; CDR3 protein: CASSFKRSSYEQYF; CDR3 DNA: TGTGCCAGCAGCTTTAAAAGGAGCTCCTACGAGCAGTACTTC
D gene: NA; V gene: TRBV20-1; clone size: many; J gene: TRBJ1-5; CDR3 protein: CSAKGSFYSNQPQHF; CDR3 DNA: TGCAGTGCTAAGGGGAGCTTTTATAGCAATCAGCCCCAGCATTTT
D gene: NA; V gene: TRBV6-1; clone size: NA; J gene: TRBJ2-4; CDR3 protein: CANSRAGNIQYF; CDR3 DNA: TGTGCCAACAGTAGGGCCGGAAACATTCAGTACTTC
D gene: NA; V gene: TRBV7-9; clone size: few; J gene: TRBJ2-1; CDR3 protein: CASSLALTSYNEQFF; CDR3 DNA: TGTGCCAGCAGCTTAGCTTTAACCTCCTACAATGAGCAGTTCTTC
D gene: NA; V gene: TRBV9; clone size: NA; J gene: TRBJ2-1; CDR3 protein: CASRPGSEAVNEQFF; CDR3 DNA: TGTGCCAGCAGACCCGGGTCTGAGGCTGTCAATGAGCAGTTCTTC
D gene: NA; V gene: TRBV6-2/TRBV6-3; clone size: few; J gene: TRBJ2-1; CDR3 protein: CASSYGRLSYNEQFF; CDR3 DNA: TGTGCCAGCAGTTACGGCAGACTTTCCTACAATGAGCAGTTCTTC
D gene: NA; V gene: TRBV6-2/TRBV6-3; clone size: few; J gene: TRBJ2-3; CDR3 protein: CASSYSRKASTDTQYF; CDR3 DNA: TGTGCCAGCAGTTACTCCAGAAAAGCTAGCACAGATACGCAGTATTTT
D gene: NA; V gene: TRBV5-8; clone size: few; J gene: TRBJ1-6; CDR3 protein: CASNPTSGHYNSPLHF; CDR3 DNA: TGTGCCAGCAACCCAACCTCGGGACACTATAATTCACCCCTCCACTTT
D gene: TRBD1; V gene: TRBV6-1; clone size: many; J gene: TRBJ1-1; CDR3 protein: CASSLDRGPYTEAFF; CDR3 DNA: TGTGCCAGCAGTTTAGACAGGGGGCCGTACACTGAAGCTTTCTTT
D gene: TRBD2; V gene: TRBV10-3; clone size: NA; J gene: TRBJ2-7; CDR3 protein: CAISLGSQRESYEQYF; CDR3 DNA: TGTGCCATCAGTCTCGGAAGCCAGCGGGAGTCCTACGAGCAGTACTTC
D gene: NA; V gene: TRBV12-3/TRBV12-4; clone size: many; J gene: TRBJ1-1; CDR3 protein: CASSLYPPPPGKNTEAFF; CDR3 DNA: TGTGCCAGCAGTTTATATCCCCCCCCGCCAGGGAAAAACACTGAAGCTTTCTTT
D gene: TRBD1; V gene: TRBV5-6; clone size: NA; J gene: TRBJ1-2; CDR3 protein: CASSLATSGTVYGYTF; CDR3 DNA: TGTGCCAGCAGCTTGGCTACTTCGGGGACAGTCTATGGCTACACCTTC
D gene: NA; V gene: TRBV7-2; clone size: few; J gene: TRBJ1-3; CDR3 protein: CASSSGGPGNTIYF; CDR3 DNA: TGTGCCAGCAGCTCTGGAGGGCCCGGAAACACCATATATTTT
D gene: NA; V gene: TRBV29-1; clone size: NA; J gene: TRBJ2-7; CDR3 protein: CSVVSAGRSYEQYF; CDR3 DNA: TGCAGCGTTGTGTCGGCGGGACGCTCCTACGAGCAGTACTTC
D gene: NA; V gene: TRBV28; clone size: few; J gene: TRBJ2-2; CDR3 protein: CASSLAGLTGELFF; CDR3 DNA: TGTGCCAGCAGTTTAGCGGGACTCACCGGGGAGCTGTTTTTT
D gene: TRBD1; V gene: TRBV14; clone size: few; J gene: TRBJ1-2; CDR3 protein: CASSQAGVTGTSIGGYTF; CDR3 DNA: TGTGCCAGCAGCCAAGCGGGGGTGACAGGGACGTCTATTGGGGGCTACACCTTC
D gene: TRBD1; V gene: TRBV6-6; clone size: NA; J gene: TRBJ1-2; CDR3 protein: CASSYLKGTGELNYGYTF; CDR3 DNA: TGTGCCAGCAGTTACCTTAAGGGGACAGGGGAACTTAACTATGGCTACACCTTC
D gene: TRBD2; V gene: TRBV7-2; clone size: NA; J gene: TRBJ2-2; CDR3 protein: CASSSRGGLRTGELFF; CDR3 DNA: TGTGCCAGCAGCTCCCGGGGAGGGTTGAGGACCGGGGAGCTGTTTTTT
D gene: TRBD2; V gene: TRBV20-1; clone size: many; J gene: TRBJ2-1; CDR3 protein: CSAYKPSGSGHEQFF; CDR3 DNA: TGCAGTGCCTACAAACCTAGCGGGAGTGGACATGAGCAGTTCTTC